What follows is one T cell receptor beta chain and its context. This entry belongs to a study of OX40 agonist ivuxolimab in advanced cancers. As for the study in general: Every patient in dose escalation had hepatocellular carcinoma, melanoma, renal cell or head and neck cancer.

CDR1 is LNHDA and CDR2 is SQIVND in the germline V gene (reference sequence). CDR3 size: 13 residues. The ends were cut back, 5 bases at V and 2 bases at J, with 10 bases in the middle. This table comes from immunoSEQ multiplex PCR, and its TCRdb copy is limited to in-frame clones, with some not included. The table has tens of thousands of clones, approximately 92% seen once; the top ten hold 0.15% to 0.2%. The specimen comprised CD4+ or CD8+ T cells sorted from blood, sampled in a trial of the OX40 agonist ivuxolimab. The rearrangement links TRBV19 to TRBJ2-7; D may be TRBD2 (6 bases). This sequence originates from an adult with an advanced solid tumor such as melanoma, head and neck, liver or kidney cancer. The CDR3 nucleotides read TGTGCCAGTAGTCACCGGGGGACCTACGAGCAGTACTTC. Translating gives CASSHRGTYEQYF.